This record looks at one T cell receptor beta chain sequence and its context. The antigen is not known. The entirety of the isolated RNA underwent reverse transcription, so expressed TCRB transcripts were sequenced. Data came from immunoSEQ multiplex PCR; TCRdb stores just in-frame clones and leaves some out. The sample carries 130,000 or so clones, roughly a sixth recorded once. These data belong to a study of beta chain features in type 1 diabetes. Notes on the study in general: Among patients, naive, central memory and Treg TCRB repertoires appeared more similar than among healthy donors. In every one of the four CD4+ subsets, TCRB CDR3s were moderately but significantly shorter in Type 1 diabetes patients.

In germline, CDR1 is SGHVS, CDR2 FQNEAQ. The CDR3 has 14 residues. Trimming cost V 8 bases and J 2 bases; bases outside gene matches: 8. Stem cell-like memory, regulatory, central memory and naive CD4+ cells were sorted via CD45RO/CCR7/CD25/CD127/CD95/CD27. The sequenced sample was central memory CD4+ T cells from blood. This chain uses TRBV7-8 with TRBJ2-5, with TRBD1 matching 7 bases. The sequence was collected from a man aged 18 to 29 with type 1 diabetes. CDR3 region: CASSTGTEQETQYF. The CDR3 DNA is TGTGCCAGCTCGACCGGGACAGAACAAGAGACCCAGTACTTC.